These 9 T cell receptor beta chains share one sample of origin, sequenced in a study of early T cells in non-severe SARS-CoV-2 infection. Using its own MiXCR run on the 5' RACE reads, TCRdb lists one record per CDR3 protein. This sample has around 77,000 distinct CDR3 sequences, with 10% found just once. The sample consisted of whole blood, taken at baseline. These receptors were collected from an adult who was a healthcare worker with PCR-confirmed SARS-CoV-2 infection or an uninfected control (not recorded which).

The chain is built from TRBV6-6 and TRBJ2-3; TRBD1 agrees at 9 bases. The CDR3 runs 14 residues. Germline CDR1 MNHNY, CDR2 SVGAGI (reference sequence). V shed 8 bases and J 6 bases; nucleotides not matched to a gene: 9. The CDR3 protein is CASFTGQGTDTQYF. CDR3 in DNA: TGTGCCAGCTTTACTGGACAGGGGACGGATACGCAGTATTTT.

This clonotype was found a few times. The chain is built from TRBV19 and TRBJ1-6, with D perhaps TRBD1 (5 bases). This CDR3 comprises 18 residues. Trimming removed 3 bases from V and 0 bases from J, with 15 bases in between. Germline loops: CDR1 LNHDA, CDR2 SQIVND (reference sequence). This chain's CDR3 is CASSIGRGEFSYNSPLHF. As DNA, the CDR3 is TGTGCCAGTAGTATTGGCCGAGGGGAATTCTCCTATAATTCACCCCTCCACTTT.

This clonotype was observed many times. The rearrangement links TRBV5-1 to TRBJ2-7; TRBD1 aligns across 8 bases. Trimming took 1 base from V and 3 from J; bases not matched to a gene: 3. The CDR3 has 14 amino acids. From germline, CDR1 is SGHRS and CDR2 YFSETQ. CDR3 residues: CASSLTGQGYEQYF. In DNA form, the CDR3 reads TGCGCCAGCAGCTTGACCGGACAGGGCTACGAGCAGTACTTC.

The V gene is TRBV6-1, the J gene TRBJ1-5, with D possibly being TRBD1 (6 bases). The CDR3 contains 16 residues. V gave up 4 bases and J gave up 2 bases, with 15 bases separating them. Germline V lookup: CDR1 MNHNS, CDR2 SASEGT. For the CDR3, the DNA is TGTGCCAGCAGTGCGCGACAGGCCGCTGGCAATCAGCCCCAGCATTTT. Residues: CASSARQAAGNQPQHF.

The chain has TRBV12-3 or TRBV12-4 and TRBJ2-5, with 8 nucleotides matching TRBD2. V lost 6 bases to trimming and J lost 4 bases; unmatched junction nucleotides: 7. The CDR3 spans 14 residues. The CDR3 protein is CASSIPGGGETQYF. CDR3 bases: TGTGCCAGCAGCATCCCGGGAGGGGGAGAGACCCAGTACTTC.

The table lists this clonotype with many counts. This chain connects TRBV6-1 to TRBJ1-6, with D unclear. This CDR3 is built from 13 residues. Germline CDR1 is MNHNS and CDR2 is SASEGT. With 2 bases removed from V and 10 bases from J, the gap between germline ends came to 9 bases. CDR3 loop: CASSERDQSPLHF. The DNA of the CDR3 is TGTGCCAGCAGTGAAAGGGATCAATCACCCCTCCACTTT.

V gene TRBV10-2 combines with J gene TRBJ1-6; possible D gene TRBD1, 6 bases. V was shortened by 4 bases and J by 10 bases, with 11 bases between the two germline ends. There are 13 residues in the CDR3. Germline CDR1 WSHSY, CDR2 SAAADI. The CDR3 loop reads CASSVSGVSPLHF. DNA for the CDR3: TGCGCCAGCAGTGTATCAGGGGTATCACCCCTCCACTTT.

The chain employs TRBV6-5 and TRBJ1-1; the D gene is possibly TRBD1 (6 bases). V lost 5 bases and J lost 4, with 17 bases in between. Germline CDR1 is MNHEY and CDR2 is SVGAGI. CDR3 length: 15 amino acids. DNA of the CDR3: TGTGCCAGCAGTCCTCGACAGGCGGGTGCCACTGAAGCTTTCTTT. This codes for CASSPRQAGATEAFF.

V is TRBV14 and J is TRBJ2-7; 9 nucleotides match TRBD1. This CDR3 is 16 amino acids long. Germline V gene data show CDR1 as SGHDN and CDR2 as FVKESK. Losses at the gene ends were 0 bases for V and 2 bases for J; bases not matched to a gene: 5. The CDR3 here is CASSQESGQGPYEQYF. As DNA, the CDR3 is TGTGCCAGCAGCCAAGAGTCGGGACAGGGACCCTACGAGCAGTACTTC.